This TCR beta chain was sequenced during a study of CD8+CD57+ T cells in acquired aplastic anemia. The wider study: When averaged, DNA from sorted CD4+ and CD8+ cells came to approximately 3.2 ug. Mean read depth for CD4+ cells from healthy donors was roughly 10 million. Findings and caveats of the study: Patients and controls were found to share twenty-nine CD8+ CDR3 sequences.

As for this clonotype: The antigen remains unidentified.

Investigators profiled TCR beta VDJ and CDR3 from genomic DNA template. TCRdb ran MiXCR on the reads and lists one entry per CDR3 protein. The sample has 400,000 to 500,000 distinct CDR3 sequences; about 70% are singletons. The CDR3 extends over 15 amino acids. Germline V gene data show CDR1 as LNHDA and CDR2 as SQIVND (reference sequence). V gave up 6 bases and J gave up 3 bases, with 17 bases separating them. Sequenced material: sorted CD4+, CD8+, or CD8+CD57+ T cells (not recorded which) from PBMCs. The V call is TRBV19, the J call TRBJ1-1; a possible D gene is TRBD1 (6 bases). This clonotype was sampled from a human donor in good health, serving as a control. The CDR3 reads CASSRDTSTDTEAFF. The CDR3, as DNA: TGTGCCAGTAGCAGGGACACGTCAACGGACACTGAAGCTTTCTTT.